This TCR beta chain came from a study of T cells after yellow fever vaccination. This clonotype has only a few counts. Its antigen is not known. Overall study results and limits: There was a small share of clonotypes that showed up in both the CD4 and CD8 compartments. Post-booster repertoires again held most primary-vaccination clones (roughly 95% CD4, just under 90% CD8).

UMIs were added to TCR cDNA along with a universal primer site when it was made by 5'RACE template switching. TCRdb reanalysed the 5' RACE reads using MiXCR and keeps one entry per CDR3 protein. The sample has 300,000 or so distinct CDR3 sequences, 10% to 15% seen once. This clonotype was obtained from a man aged 30 to 45 who received the YFV17D yellow fever vaccine. The sequences come from CD4+ T cells sorted from PBMCs, collected 45 days after the yellow fever booster vaccination.

In DNA, the CDR3 is TGCGCCAGCAGGGCCTCACAAGGGGTGAATGAGCAGTTCTTC. Translating it yields CASRASQGVNEQFF. The chain employs TRBV5-1 and TRBJ2-1; D might be TRBD1 (5 bases). The germline V gene has CDR1 SGHRS and CDR2 YFSETQ. CDR3 length equals 14 residues. V lost 5 bases and J 7 bases, leaving 16 bases between the germline ends.